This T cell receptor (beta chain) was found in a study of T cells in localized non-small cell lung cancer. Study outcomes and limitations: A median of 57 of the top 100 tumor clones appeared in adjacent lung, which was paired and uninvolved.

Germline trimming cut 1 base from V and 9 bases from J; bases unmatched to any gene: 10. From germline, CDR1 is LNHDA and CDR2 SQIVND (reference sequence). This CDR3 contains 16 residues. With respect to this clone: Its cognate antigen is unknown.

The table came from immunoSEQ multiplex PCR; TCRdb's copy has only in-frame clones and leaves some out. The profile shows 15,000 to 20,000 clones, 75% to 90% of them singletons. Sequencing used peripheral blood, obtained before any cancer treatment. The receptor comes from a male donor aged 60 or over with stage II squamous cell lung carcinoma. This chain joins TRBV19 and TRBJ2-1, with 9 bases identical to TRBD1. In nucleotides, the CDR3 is TGTGCCAGTAGTATAGGGGGAACAGGGGGCGGGATTGAGCAGTTCTTC. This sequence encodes CASSIGGTGGGIEQFF.